This record covers a single T cell receptor beta chain. Its cognate antigen has yet to be identified. Per-base qualities were not stored, and no clone one base away is much larger. Spanning cysteine to phenylalanine, the CDR3 consists of 14 amino acids. The kept DNA is CDR3 alone, 42 bases in frame from the first base. The germline V gene yields SGHNT for CDR1 and YENEEA for CDR2. V was cut back by 5 bases and J by 7 bases, leaving a gap of 15 bases between them. Ficoll-Paque density gradient centrifugation was the method used to isolate PBMCs. Sequencing used an Illumina NovaSeq 6000. TCRalpha and TCRbeta cDNA libraries were built by 5'RACE with constant-segment primers, adding sample barcodes and unique molecular identifiers. Trizol reagent was used to extract RNA from every sample. Libraries were amplified in two PCR steps, with a second sample barcode and Illumina TruSeq adapters added in the second step. The libraries were sequenced on an Illumina NovaSeq using 2 x 150 bp paired-end reads. The authors' pipeline ran thus. Reads were demultiplexed and collapsed into UMI-guided consensus sequences with migec v1.2.7. Using mixcr v2.1.11, UMI consensuses were aligned to TRA and TRB V and J templates and then assembled into clonotypes. Expanded or contracted clonotypes were those called significant by both edgeR and NoisET, with noise models trained on biological replicates. For edgeR calls, the thresholds were a false discovery rate-adjusted p below 0.01 and a log2 fold-change of 1. PCA with hierarchical clustering of max-normalized trajectories of the 1000 most abundant clonotypes was used as exploratory dynamics analysis. Separately sequenced CD4+ and CD8+ repertoires were used to assign a CD4 or CD8 phenotype to each responding clone. TCRdb reprocessed the public reads (quality trimming at Q25 with fastp, clone calling with MiXCR) and kept in-frame beta chains. For every CDR3 protein sequence, its rows merge into one entry that carries the most common genes and DNA. The V and J calls, along with clone size, are taken from TCRdb and not from the paper's own processing. The sample profile shows 150,000 to 200,000 distinct CDR3 sequences; approximately 14% of them were found once. The top ten clones comprise roughly 13% of the sample.

This sample is part of a study of T-cell memory formation after mild COVID-19 (dated by TCRdb to the early 2020s). For the study in its entirety: TCR sequence clusters from the two donors were largely donor specific. Longitudinal TCRalpha and TCRbeta repertoire sequencing tracked T-cell clones expanding and contracting after mild COVID-19 in a couple of donors. Two young, previously healthy adult volunteers, one female and one male, were included in the cohort. Points the paper makes about the study in general: The second-wave clones that peaked on day 37 were not confirmed to be SARS-CoV-2 specific. Only a couple of mild cases were covered in the study, and larger cohorts including severe cases with pre-infection samples were considered necessary. Clones that contracted from day 15 to 85 showed balanced CD4/CD8 phenotypes, whereas a second wave of clones that expanded from day 15 to 37 leaned towards CD4+. Contracting CD4+ clones were found mainly in CM and EM memory subsets, while CD8+ clones were enriched in EMRA. Some responding clones were detected in pre-infection memory, suggesting pre-existing cross-reactive memory T cells joined the SARS-CoV-2 response.

Recombination linked TRBV11-3 to TRBJ2-1; confidence is insufficient to name the D gene. The source of this sequence is an adult woman who had mild COVID-19 (a few samples of this study predate the infection). The sample titles of this study are shuffled in the database, so cell type and time point are left out; the donor was told from shared clones. Material for sequencing was PBMCs or a T cell subset sorted from them (not recorded which). This receptor carries the CDR3 CASSLPGLGNEQFF. The nucleotide sequence reads as follows: TGTGCCAGCAGCCTCCCGGGTCTGGGGAATGAGCAGTTCTTC.